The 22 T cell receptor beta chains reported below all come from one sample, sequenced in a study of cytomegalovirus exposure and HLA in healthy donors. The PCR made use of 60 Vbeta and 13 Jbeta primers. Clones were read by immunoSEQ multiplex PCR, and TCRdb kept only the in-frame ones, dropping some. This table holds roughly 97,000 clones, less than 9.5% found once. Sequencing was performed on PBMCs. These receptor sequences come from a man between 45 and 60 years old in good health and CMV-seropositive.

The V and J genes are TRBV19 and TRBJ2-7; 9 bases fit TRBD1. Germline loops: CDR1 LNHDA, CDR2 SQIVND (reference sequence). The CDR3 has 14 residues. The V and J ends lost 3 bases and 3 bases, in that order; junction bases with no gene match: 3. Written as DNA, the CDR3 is TGTGCCAGTAGTATCAGGGACAGGGACTACGAGCAGTACTTC. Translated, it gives CASSIRDRDYEQYF.

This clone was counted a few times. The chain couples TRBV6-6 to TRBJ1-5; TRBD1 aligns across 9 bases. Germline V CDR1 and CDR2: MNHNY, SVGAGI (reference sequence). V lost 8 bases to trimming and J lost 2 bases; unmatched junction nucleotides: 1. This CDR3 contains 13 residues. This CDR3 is CASDRGGNQPQHF. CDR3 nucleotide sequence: TGTGCCAGCGACAGGGGGGGCAATCAGCCCCAGCATTTT.

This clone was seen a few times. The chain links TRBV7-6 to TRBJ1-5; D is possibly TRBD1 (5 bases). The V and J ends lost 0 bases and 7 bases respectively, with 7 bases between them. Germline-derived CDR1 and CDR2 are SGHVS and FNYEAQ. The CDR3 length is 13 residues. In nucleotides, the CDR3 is TGTGCCAGCAGCTTAGCCGGGGGGCAGCCCCAGCATTTT. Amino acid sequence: CASSLAGGQPQHF.

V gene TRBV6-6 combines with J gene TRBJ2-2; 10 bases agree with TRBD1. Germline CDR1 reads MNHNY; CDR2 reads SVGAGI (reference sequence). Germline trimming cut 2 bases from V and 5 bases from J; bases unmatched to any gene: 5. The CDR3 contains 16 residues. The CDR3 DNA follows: TGTGCCAGCAGTTACGGGACAGGGGAAGGGACCGGGGAGCTGTTTTTT. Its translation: CASSYGTGEGTGELFF.

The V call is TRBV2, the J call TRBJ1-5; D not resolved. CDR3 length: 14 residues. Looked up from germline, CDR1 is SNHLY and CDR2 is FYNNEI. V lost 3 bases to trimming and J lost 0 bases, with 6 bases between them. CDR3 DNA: TGTGCCAGCAGTGAGTCGTATAGCAATCAGCCCCAGCATTTT. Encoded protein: CASSESYSNQPQHF.

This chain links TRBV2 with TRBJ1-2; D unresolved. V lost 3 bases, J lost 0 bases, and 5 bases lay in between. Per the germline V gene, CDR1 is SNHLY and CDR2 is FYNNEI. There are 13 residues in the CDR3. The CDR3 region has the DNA TGTGCCAGCAGTGACAGAACTAACTATGGCTACACCTTC. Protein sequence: CASSDRTNYGYTF.

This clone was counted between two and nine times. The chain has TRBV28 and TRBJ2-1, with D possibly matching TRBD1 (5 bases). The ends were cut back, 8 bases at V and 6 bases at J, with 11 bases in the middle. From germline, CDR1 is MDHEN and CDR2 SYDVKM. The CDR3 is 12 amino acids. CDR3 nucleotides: TGTGCCAGCGAAGACAGATTCAATGAGCAGTTCTTC. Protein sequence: CASEDRFNEQFF.

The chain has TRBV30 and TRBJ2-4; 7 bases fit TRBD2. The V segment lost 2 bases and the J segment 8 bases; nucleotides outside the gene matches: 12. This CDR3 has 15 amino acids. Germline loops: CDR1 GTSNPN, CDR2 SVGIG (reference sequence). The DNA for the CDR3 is TGTGCCTGGAGTAAAGGGGTGCGGGAGTTAGACATTCAGTACTTC. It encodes CAWSKGVRELDIQYF. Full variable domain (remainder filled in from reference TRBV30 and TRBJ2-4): SQTIHQWPATLVQPVGSPLSLECTVEGTSNPNLYWYRQAAGRGLQLLFYSVGIGQISSEVPQNLSASRPQDRQFILSSKKLLLSDSGFYLCAWSKGVRELDIQYFGAGTRLSVL.

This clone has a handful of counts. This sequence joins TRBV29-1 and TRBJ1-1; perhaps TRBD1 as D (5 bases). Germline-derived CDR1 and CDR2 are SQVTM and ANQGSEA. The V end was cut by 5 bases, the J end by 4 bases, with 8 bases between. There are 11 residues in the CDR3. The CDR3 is CSVSGATEAFF. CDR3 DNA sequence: TGCAGCGTTAGCGGGGCCACTGAAGCTTTCTTT.

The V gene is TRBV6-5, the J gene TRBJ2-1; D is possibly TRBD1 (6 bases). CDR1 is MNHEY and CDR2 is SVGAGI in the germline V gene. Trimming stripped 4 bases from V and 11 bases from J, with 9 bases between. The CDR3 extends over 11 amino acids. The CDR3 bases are TGTGCCAGCAGTTCCGGGACAAAGCAGTTCTTC. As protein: CASSSGTKQFF.

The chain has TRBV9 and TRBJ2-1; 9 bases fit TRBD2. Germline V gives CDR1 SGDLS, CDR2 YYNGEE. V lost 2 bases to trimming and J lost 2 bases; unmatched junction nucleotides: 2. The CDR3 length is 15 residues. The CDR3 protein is CASSVLAGPYNEQFF. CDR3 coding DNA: TGTGCCAGCAGCGTTCTAGCGGGACCCTACAATGAGCAGTTCTTC. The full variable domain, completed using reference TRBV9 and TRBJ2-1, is DSGVTQTPKHLITATGQRVTLRCSPRSGDLSVYWYQQSLDQGLQFLIQYYNGEERAKGNILERFSAQQFPDLHSELNLSSLELGDSALYFCASSVLAGPYNEQFFGPGTRLTVL.

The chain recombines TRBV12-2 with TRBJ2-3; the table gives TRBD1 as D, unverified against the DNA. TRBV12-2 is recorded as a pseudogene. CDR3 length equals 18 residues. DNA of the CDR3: TGTGCAAGTCGCTTTGAAATTCGGGACAGGGGTTGTACAGATACGCAGTATTTT. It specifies CASRFEIRDRGCTDTQYF.

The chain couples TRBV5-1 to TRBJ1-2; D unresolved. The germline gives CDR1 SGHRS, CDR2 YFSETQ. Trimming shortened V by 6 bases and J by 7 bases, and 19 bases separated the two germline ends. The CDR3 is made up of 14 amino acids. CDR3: CASTADPGSLGYTF. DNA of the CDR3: TGCGCCAGCACCGCCGACCCGGGGTCCCTTGGCTACACCTTC.

Written as DNA, the CDR3 is TGTGCCAGCAGCTTCGGACCCGTATGGGGGGACAATGAGCAGTTCTTC. It codes for CASSFGPVWGDNEQFF. The V call is TRBV7-9, the J call TRBJ2-1; tentatively, D is TRBD2 (6 bases). Germline loops: CDR1 SEHNR, CDR2 FQNEAQ (reference sequence). The CDR3 has 16 amino acids. V was clipped by 3 bases and J by 5 bases, with 17 bases between them.

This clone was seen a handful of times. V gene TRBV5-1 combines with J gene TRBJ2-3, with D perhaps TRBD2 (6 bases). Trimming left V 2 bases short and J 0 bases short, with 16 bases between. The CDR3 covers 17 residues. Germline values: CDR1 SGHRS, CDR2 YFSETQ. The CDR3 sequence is CASSFRPWSGSTDTQYF. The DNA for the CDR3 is TGCGCCAGCAGCTTTCGGCCCTGGAGCGGGAGCACAGATACGCAGTATTTT.

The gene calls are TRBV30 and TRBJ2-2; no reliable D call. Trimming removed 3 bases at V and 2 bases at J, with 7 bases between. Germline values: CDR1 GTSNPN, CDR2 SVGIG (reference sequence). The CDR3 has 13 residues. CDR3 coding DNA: TGTGCCTGGAGCTCAGGCAACACCGGGGAGCTGTTTTTT. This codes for CAWSSGNTGELFF.

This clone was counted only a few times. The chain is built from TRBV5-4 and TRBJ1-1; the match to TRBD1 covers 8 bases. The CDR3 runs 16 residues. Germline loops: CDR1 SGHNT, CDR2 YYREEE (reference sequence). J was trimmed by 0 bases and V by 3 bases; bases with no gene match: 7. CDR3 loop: CASSSTGGNMNTEAFF. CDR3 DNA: TGTGCCAGCAGCTCAACAGGGGGTAATATGAACACTGAAGCTTTCTTT.

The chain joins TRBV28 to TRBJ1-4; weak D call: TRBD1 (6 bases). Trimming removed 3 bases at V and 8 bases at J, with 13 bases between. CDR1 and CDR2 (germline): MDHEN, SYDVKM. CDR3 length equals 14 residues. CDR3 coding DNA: TGTGCCAGCAGTTTCCCCGGGGGGCGCGAAAAACTGTTTTTT. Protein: CASSFPGGREKLFF.

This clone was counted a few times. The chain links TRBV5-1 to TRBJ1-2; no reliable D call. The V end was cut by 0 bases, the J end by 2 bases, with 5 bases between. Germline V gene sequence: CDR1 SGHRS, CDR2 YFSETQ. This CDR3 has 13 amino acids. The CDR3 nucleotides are TGCGCCAGCAGCTTGGCCCAGAACTATGGCTACACCTTC. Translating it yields CASSLAQNYGYTF.

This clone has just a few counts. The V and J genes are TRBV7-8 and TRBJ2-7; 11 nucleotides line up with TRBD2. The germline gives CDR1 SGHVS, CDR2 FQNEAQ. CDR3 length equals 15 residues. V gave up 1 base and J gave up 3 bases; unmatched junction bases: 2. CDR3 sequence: CASSLVGTSGYEQYF. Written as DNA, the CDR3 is TGTGCCAGCAGCTTAGTTGGGACTAGCGGCTACGAGCAGTACTTC.

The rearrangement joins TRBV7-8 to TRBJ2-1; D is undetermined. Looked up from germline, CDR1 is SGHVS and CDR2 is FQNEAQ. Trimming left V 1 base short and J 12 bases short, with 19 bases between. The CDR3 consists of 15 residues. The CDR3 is CASSLGQALRQGQFF. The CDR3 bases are TGTGCCAGCAGCTTAGGCCAGGCCCTCCGTCAAGGGCAGTTCTTC.

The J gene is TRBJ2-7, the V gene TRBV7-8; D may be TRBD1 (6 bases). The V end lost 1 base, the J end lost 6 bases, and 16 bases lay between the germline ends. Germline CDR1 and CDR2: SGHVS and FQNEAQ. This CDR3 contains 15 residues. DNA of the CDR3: TGTGCCAGCAGCTTAGACGGGACCAAAGGGGGCGAGCAGTACTTC. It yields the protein CASSLDGTKGGEQYF.